The T cell receptor beta chain under discussion was sequenced for a study of OX40 agonist ivuxolimab in advanced cancers. Germline assignment: CDR1 LGHNA and CDR2 YSLEER. The CDR3 spans 16 residues. Trimming stripped 1 base from V and 0 bases from J, with 10 bases between. Profiling relied on immunoSEQ multiplex PCR, and the TCRdb table lists in-frame clones only, not all of them. The sample contains about 100,000 clones, roughly 90% of which appear only once. The chain has TRBV4-3 and TRBJ1-3; D not certain. This receptor was identified in an adult with an advanced solid tumor such as melanoma, head and neck, liver or kidney cancer. The sequenced sample was CD4+ or CD8+ T cells sorted from blood, obtained in a trial of the OX40 agonist ivuxolimab. The CDR3 coding sequence is TGCGCCAGCAGCCAAGCGATCGGAACCTCTGGAAACACCATATATTTT. Translated, it gives CASSQAIGTSGNTIYF.